The text below deals with one T cell receptor (beta chain). Germline V gene lookup returns CDR1 SGHRS and CDR2 YFSETQ. The CDR3 extends over 13 amino acids. Trimming pared 6 bases from V and 1 base from J, leaving 11 bases between. These data come from a study of blood T cell repertoires in COVID-19. The wider study: From the United States, Italy and Spain came samples of acute and convalescent COVID-19. PBMCs, B-cell-depleted T cells, or T cells were the source of the cDNA or gDNA that made up the material.

As handled by the study authors: Reference gene primer amplification gave nucleated cell count estimates. Clones were sequenced by immunoSEQ multiplex PCR, and TCRdb holds only the in-frame ones, with some missing. Clone size and the V and J calls come from that table; the DNA yielded D and trimming. The sample includes roughly 38,000 clones, approximately 90% of them seen just once. The chain joins TRBV5-1 to TRBJ2-7; possible D gene TRBD2, 6 bases. The receptor comes from a man aged 50 or older with active COVID-19. Material for sequencing was peripheral blood. CDR3 sequence (DNA): TGCGCCAGCACTTACGGGGGATCCTACGAGCAGTACTTC. Translated, it gives CASTYGGSYEQYF.